This TCR beta chain was found in a study of T cells after yellow fever vaccination. Study-wide results and caveats: Researchers report a weaker secondary response that nonetheless peaked faster, day 5 versus 15.

V lost 5 bases and J 3 bases, leaving 14 bases between the germline ends. Germline V CDR1 and CDR2: KGHSH, LQKENI. This CDR3 is built from 15 residues. On this clonotype: Its matching antigen is unknown.

One entry per CDR3 protein, called by TCRdb with MiXCR from the 5' RACE reads. Here the sample spans 610,000 or so distinct CDR3 sequences, 9% to 15% being singletons. This chain links TRBV18 with TRBJ1-5, with a possible D match to TRBD1 (6 bases). This TCR came from a man aged 25 to 45 who received the YFV17D yellow fever vaccine. This sample comprised PBMCs, obtained on the day of the yellow fever booster vaccination. The CDR3 DNA follows: TGTGCCAGCTCATCTCTCGACAGGTCCAATCAGCCCCAGCATTTT. It translates to CASSSLDRSNQPQHF.